A selection of T cell receptor beta chains follows, all from one sample in a study of T cells in Graves' hyperthyroidism and ophthalmopathy. TCRdb recomputed calls from the multiplex PCR reads with MiXCR, one row per CDR3 protein. Among a few hundred thousand distinct CDR3 sequences, about 15% were seen once, and the ten largest hold about a quarter. The sequenced material came from blood. These receptors all come from a woman aged 18-29 years with Graves' hyperthyroidism that later progressed to Graves' ophthalmopathy. Both conserved end residues are part of each CDR3. The D gene is left open where the match is weak. The size of a clone is reported for some rows only, either as once, few or many, or as a class for expanded clones.

>14|TRBV27|many|TRBD2|TRBJ2-7
CASSRKTSGYEQYF
TGTGCCAGCAGCCGTAAGACTAGCGGCTACGAGCAGTACTTC
>15|TRBV2|.|TRBD1|TRBJ1-6
CASLRGGPRGSPLHF
TGTGCCAGCCTCAGGGGGGGCCCCAGGGGTTCACCCCTCCACTTT
>13|TRBV6-5|.|TRBD1|TRBJ1-4
CASSWTGTGKLFF
TGTGCCAGCAGTTGGACAGGGACCGGAAAACTGTTTTTT
>12|TRBV29-1|many|.|TRBJ2-3
CSVSERTDTQYF
TGCAGCGTCTCTGAAAGAACAGATACGCAGTATTTT
>15|TRBV7-2|many|TRBD2|TRBJ2-5
CASSLVGLVGGTQYF
TGTGCCAGCAGCTTAGTCGGACTAGTGGGGGGGACCCAGTACTTC
>15|TRBV20-1|.|TRBD2|TRBJ2-1
CSARVGRELYNEQFF
TGCAGTGCTAGAGTAGGGCGGGAGCTGTACAATGAGCAGTTCTTC
>14|TRBV6-2/TRBV6-3|few|.|TRBJ2-6
CASSRGSGANVLTF
TGTGCCAGCAGTCGGGGCTCTGGGGCCAACGTCCTGACTTTC
>12|TRBV12-3/TRBV12-4|many|.|TRBJ1-1
CASSFTGTEAFF
TGTGCCAGCAGTTTCACTGGCACTGAAGCTTTCTTT
>18|TRBV9|.|TRBD2|TRBJ2-7
CASSVAPRPAGETWEQYF
TGTGCCAGCAGCGTAGCCCCCCGCCCGGCGGGAGAAACGTGGGAGCAGTACTTC
>14|TRBV7-9|.|TRBD2|TRBJ2-7
CASSLAGGVHEQYF
TGTGCCAGCAGCTTAGCCGGGGGGGTCCACGAGCAGTACTTC
>13|TRBV20-1|many|TRBD2|TRBJ2-1
CSGTGLVVNEQFF
TGCAGTGGCACGGGACTAGTGGTCAATGAGCAGTTCTTC
>15|TRBV4-2|many|TRBD2|TRBJ2-3
CASRELATGTDTQYF
TGTGCCAGCAGGGAACTAGCGACCGGCACAGATACGCAGTATTTT
>15|TRBV25-1|.|.|TRBJ1-1
CASSEPSGGSAEAFF
TGTGCCAGCAGTGAGCCATCCGGCGGGAGCGCTGAAGCTTTCTTT
>14|TRBV30|.|TRBD2|TRBJ2-3
CAWSLAGARDTQYF
TGTGCCTGGAGTCTAGCGGGAGCCAGAGATACGCAGTATTTT
>13|TRBV10-3|many|.|TRBJ2-5
CAISESPGETQYF
TGTGCCATCAGTGAGTCCCCAGGGGAGACCCAGTACTTC
>15|TRBV7-9|few|TRBD1|TRBJ2-3
CASSLGQGFADTQYF
TGTGCCAGCAGCTTGGGACAGGGGTTTGCAGATACGCAGTATTTT
>16|TRBV18|.|TRBD1|TRBJ2-7
CASSPSDRPSYYEQYF
TGTGCCAGCTCACCATCGGACAGGCCCTCTTACTACGAGCAGTACTTC
>12|TRBV7-9|.|.|TRBJ2-7
CASSLVTYEQYF
TGTGCCAGCAGCTTAGTTACCTACGAGCAGTACTTC
>14|TRBV5-1|many|.|TRBJ2-7
CASSLDPNNYEQYF
TGCGCCAGCAGCTTGGATCCGAACAACTACGAGCAGTACTTC
>14|TRBV19|.|.|TRBJ2-7
CASSRPGELTEQYF
TGTGCCAGTAGTCGGCCGGGGGAACTCACCGAGCAGTACTTC
>15|TRBV4-3|many|.|TRBJ1-2
CASSQEVDSSRGYTF
TGCGCCAGCAGCCAAGAGGTAGACAGTAGTAGAGGCTACACCTTC
>15|TRBV7-9|many|.|TRBJ2-3
CASSLARTGSDTQYF
TGTGCCAGCAGCTTAGCCCGAACAGGGTCAGATACGCAGTATTTT
>17|TRBV20-1|many|.|TRBJ2-1
CSARLPQGTAFYNEQFF
TGCAGTGCTAGACTGCCCCAGGGGACGGCCTTCTACAATGAGCAGTTCTTC
>15|TRBV4-1|few|TRBD1|TRBJ1-2
CASSHPGQGAYGYTF
TGCGCCAGCAGCCATCCGGGACAGGGGGCCTATGGCTACACCTTC
>16|TRBV5-6|.|TRBD1|TRBJ2-1
CASSRGQGRVLIEQFF
TGTGCCAGCAGCCGGGGACAGGGAAGAGTACTGATCGAGCAGTTCTTC
>14|TRBV7-2|once|.|TRBJ2-2
CASSLRSSTGELFF
TGTGCCAGCAGCTTAAGGAGTAGCACCGGGGAGCTGTTTTTT
>17|TRBV4-1|many|TRBD2|TRBJ2-3
CASSQGGGSRSTDTQYF
TGCGCCAGCAGCCAAGGGGGCGGGAGCCGAAGCACAGATACGCAGTATTTT
>13|TRBV29-1|few|TRBD2|TRBJ2-5
CSVDPSGQETQYF
TGCAGCGTTGACCCTAGCGGCCAAGAGACCCAGTACTTC
>15|TRBV9|many|.|TRBJ1-6
CASRNDRSSGSPLHF
TGTGCCAGCAGGAATGACAGGTCCTCTGGTTCACCCCTCCACTTT
>20|TRBV5-1|.|TRBD1|TRBJ1-4
CASSLGPTGVISEIDEKLFF
TGCGCCAGCAGCTTGGGACCGACAGGGGTCATATCGGAAATCGATGAAAAACTGTTTTTT
>14|TRBV5-1|many|.|TRBJ2-2
CASSLRGGTGELFF
TGCGCCAGCAGCTTGAGGGGAGGCACCGGGGAGCTGTTTTTT
>12|TRBV27|few|.|TRBJ2-5
CASSGSRETQYF
TGTGCCAGCAGTGGCAGCAGAGAGACCCAGTACTTC
>14|TRBV20-1|many|.|TRBJ2-7
CSARSVQGGYEQYF
TGCAGTGCTAGATCGGTCCAGGGCGGTTACGAGCAGTACTTC
>13|TRBV15|.|.|TRBJ2-7
CATSREEGREQYF
TGTGCCACCAGCAGAGAGGAAGGGCGCGAGCAGTACTTC
>16|TRBV10-3|few|.|TRBJ2-2
CAISERWIANTGELFF
TGTGCCATCAGTGAGCGGTGGATCGCGAACACCGGGGAGCTGTTTTTT
>14|TRBV4-1|.|.|TRBJ2-1
CASSQAIRNNEQFF
TGCGCCAGCAGCCAAGCTATCAGGAACAATGAGCAGTTCTTC
>12|TRBV24-1|.|.|TRBJ2-3
CATSGTEDTQYF
TGTGCCACCAGTGGGACAGAAGATACGCAGTATTTT
>15|TRBV5-1|many|TRBD1|TRBJ2-5
CASTNRGLGQETQYF
TGCGCCAGTACCAACAGGGGGCTTGGCCAAGAGACCCAGTACTTC
>12|TRBV20-1|many|.|TRBJ1-5
CSATAYIQPQHF
TGCAGTGCTACGGCTTATATACAGCCCCAGCATTTT
>13|TRBV7-9|many|.|TRBJ1-1
CASGQGDLPEAFF
TGTGCCAGCGGTCAAGGGGATCTACCTGAAGCTTTCTTT
>15|TRBV10-3|many|TRBD2|TRBJ2-2
CATSGAGVNTGELFF
TGTGCCACCTCAGGTGCGGGAGTGAACACCGGGGAGCTGTTTTTT
>16|TRBV6-6|few|TRBD1|TRBJ2-2
CASSYQGQGRTGELFF
TGTGCCAGCAGTTACCAGGGACAGGGTCGGACCGGGGAGCTGTTTTTT